This T cell receptor beta chain was captured in a study of regulatory T cells in long-lasting Graves disease. A word on this clonotype: Its antigen remains unknown.

TCR beta libraries were built with iRepertoire HTBI primers and Arm-PCR of CDR3 regions. TCRdb ran MiXCR on the multiplex PCR reads and lists one entry per CDR3 protein. Here the sample spans about 430,000 distinct CDR3 sequences, 15% being singletons. Points from the study as a whole: Blood alone, not thyroid tissue, was studied.

Time point in this sample: newly diagnosed GD, antithyroid drugs for less than 3 months. Extracted RNA from PBMCs served as the source of the TCR library. The sample was also reused in another study, on T cells in Graves' hyperthyroidism and ophthalmopathy. That source adds: Subjects aged 18 to 65 presented with newly diagnosed hyperthyroidism of less than 2 months' duration. Most clonotypes expanded in the thyroid (above 0.001) were also present in blood.

This receptor was taken from a woman aged 40 to 50 with Graves disease. This material consisted of peripheral blood mononuclear cells (PBMCs), taken at new diagnosis, from a patient treated with antithyroid drugs.

CDR3 protein: CASSLTSRYTDTQYF. CDR3 bases: TGTGCCAGCAGCTTAACTAGCCGATACACAGATACGCAGTATTTT. This chain connects TRBV11-2 to TRBJ2-3; D may be TRBD2 (6 bases). Germline lookup yields CDR1 SGHAT and CDR2 FQNNGV. The CDR3 is made up of 15 amino acids. Deletions cut 2 bases from V and 2 bases from J, with 11 bases between.